The 20 T cell receptor beta chains below were found in one sample sequenced in a study of shared clonotypes between healthy human individuals. This table comes from immunoSEQ multiplex PCR, and its TCRdb copy is limited to in-frame clones, with some not included. The sample lists 2 million to 2.5 million clones; 85% to 95% were seen once. Sample: naive CD4+ T cells sorted from blood. Subset of the sample: CD45RA+ positively selected. The receptors derive from a man between 18 and 29 years old in good health.

CDR3 region: CASTRTGGNGYTF. The CDR3 DNA follows: TGTGCCAGCACGAGGACAGGGGGAAATGGCTACACCTTC. The chain uses TRBV2 and TRBJ1-2; 10 bases align to TRBD1. CDR1 and CDR2 from the germline V gene are SNHLY and FYNNEI. The CDR3 consists of 13 residues. The trim removed 7 bases at V and 6 bases at J, leaving 5 bases unmatched.

This sequence joins TRBV7-9 and TRBJ1-1, with 7 nucleotides matching TRBD1. This CDR3 spans 17 amino acids. Germline CDR1 and CDR2: SEHNR and FQNEAQ (reference sequence). Unmatched junction bases numbered 19, after V lost 7 bases and J lost 5 bases. CDR3 bases: TGTGCCAGCACCAAAAAGGGGTTTGACAGGGAGTTTACTGAAGCTTTCTTT. Protein: CASTKKGFDREFTEAFF.

This chain joins TRBV27 and TRBJ1-6; the D gene is possibly TRBD1 (5 bases). The CDR3 runs to 18 residues. Germline CDR1 reads MNHEY; CDR2 reads SMNVEV (reference sequence). V lost 0 bases, J lost 0 bases, and 12 bases lay in between. The CDR3 bases are TGTGCCAGCAGTTTATCTGGGACGGGAAGCTCCTATAATTCACCCCTCCACTTT. This encodes CASSLSGTGSSYNSPLHF.

The chain combines TRBV7-6 with TRBJ2-5, with D possibly being TRBD2 (7 bases). The CDR3 length is 15 residues. Germline CDR1 is SGHVS and CDR2 is FNYEAQ. V lost 5 bases and J lost 5, with 18 bases in between. In DNA form, the CDR3 reads TGTGCCAGCAGCCCGGGGGGCGGGGGCGTGGAGACCCAGTACTTC. This gives the protein CASSPGGGGVETQYF.

This chain connects TRBV21-1 to TRBJ2-7; TRBD1 is the table's D call and was not checked against the DNA. TRBV21-1 is a known pseudogene. This CDR3 region has 21 residues. CDR3 sequence reads: CASSKCSCQGVSPPVTYEQYF. In nucleotides, the CDR3 is TGTGCCAGCAGCAAATGTTCCTGTCAGGGGGTTTCCCCTCCCGTCACGTACGAGCAGTACTTC.

J is TRBJ2-2 and V is TRBV4-3, with TRBD2 as a possible D gene (6 bases). Germline assignment: CDR1 LGHNA and CDR2 YSLEER. V lost 1 base and J 3 bases, leaving 15 bases between the germline ends. The CDR3 is 17 residues long. CDR3 in amino acids: CASSQVGGLGDTGELFF. The CDR3 nucleotides are TGCGCCAGCAGCCAAGTTGGGGGACTCGGGGACACCGGGGAGCTGTTTTTT.

The chain combines TRBV2 with TRBJ2-1; tentatively, D is TRBD2 (5 bases). CDR1 and CDR2 (germline): SNHLY, FYNNEI. The CDR3 is 15 residues long. Trimming took 5 bases from V and 0 from J, leaving 11 bases between them. CDR3 sequence (DNA): TGTGCCAGCAGTCCTGAGCGGAGCTCCTACAATGAGCAGTTCTTC. Protein product: CASSPERSSYNEQFF.

J is TRBJ1-2 and V is TRBV23-1; no clear D gene. TRBV23-1 is an open reading frame, and its role is uncertain. The CDR3 length is 17 residues. Trimming removed 8 bases from V and 4 bases from J, with 26 bases in between. The CDR3 is CASSTGSGGVLFYGYTF. CDR3 coding DNA: TGCGCCAGCTCGACGGGATCCGGCGGGGTCCTTTTCTATGGCTACACCTTC.

The V gene is TRBV10-1, the J gene TRBJ1-6, with 8 bases matching TRBD1. Trimming cost V 7 bases and J 7 bases; bases outside gene matches: 6. This CDR3 comprises 14 residues. Per germline, CDR1 WNHNN and CDR2 SYGVQD (reference sequence). The CDR3: CASTPTGGNSPLHF. The CDR3 DNA reads TGCGCCAGCACCCCAACAGGGGGGAATTCACCCCTCCACTTT.

Notes on this clone: The same CDR3 also results from other DNA sequences found in this sample. The rearrangement uses TRBV14 and TRBJ2-7; 9 bases line up with TRBD1. Germline-derived CDR1 and CDR2 are SGHDN and FVKESK. J was trimmed by 2 bases and V by 4 bases; bases with no gene match: 6. The CDR3 sequence is 15 residues long. The CDR3 reads CASSRPGQGPYEQYF. CDR3 nucleotide sequence: TGTGCCAGCAGCCGTCCGGGACAGGGACCCTACGAGCAGTACTTC. The entire variable domain, with the rest obtained from reference TRBV14 and TRBJ2-7, is as follows: EAGVTQFPSHSVIEKGQTVTLRCDPISGHDNLYWYRRVMGKEIKFLLHFVKESKQDESGMPNNRFLAERTGGTYSTLKVQPAELEDSGVYFCASSRPGQGPYEQYFGPGTRLTVT.

This rearrangement joins TRBV7-2 to TRBJ2-3; D call uncertain. V was pared by 5 bases and J by 1 base, with 13 bases between. The germline gives CDR1 SGHTA, CDR2 FQGNSA. The CDR3 is made up of 15 amino acids. Here the CDR3 DNA reads TGTGCCAGCAGCAACCTTCTCGGACGCACAGATACGCAGTATTTT. This encodes CASSNLLGRTDTQYF.

The chain is built from TRBV30 and TRBJ1-6; unclear D gene. Germline loops: CDR1 GTSNPN, CDR2 SVGIG (reference sequence). This CDR3 is built from 15 residues. The germline V and J ends were trimmed by 2 bases and 0 bases, with 8 bases remaining between them. The CDR3, as DNA: TGTGCCTGGAGTCAGGCCCGCTCCTATAATTCACCCCTCCACTTT. The encoded protein is CAWSQARSYNSPLHF.

This clone was seen only once. V usage is TRBV7-2 and J usage is TRBJ1-6, with D possibly being TRBD1 (5 bases). Germline assignment: CDR1 SGHTA and CDR2 FQGNSA. Trimming left V 4 bases short and J 4 bases short, with 11 bases between. The CDR3 has 15 amino acids. The chain's CDR3 is CASSSGGDYNSPLHF. CDR3 DNA sequence: TGTGCCAGCAGCTCTGGGGGAGATTATAATTCACCCCTCCACTTT.

The rearrangement uses TRBV28 and TRBJ1-6; weak D call: TRBD1 (6 bases). Per the germline V gene, CDR1 is MDHEN and CDR2 is SYDVKM. The CDR3 extends over 12 amino acids. Trimming left V 10 bases short and J 9 bases short, with 13 bases between. The CDR3 nucleotides read TGTGCCACCTTAACAGGGAGTTCACCCCTCCACTTT. Protein: CATLTGSSPLHF.

The chain combines TRBV7-2 with TRBJ2-1; tentatively, D is TRBD2 (6 bases). V was clipped by 1 base and J by 6 bases, with 13 bases between them. Germline CDR1 is SGHTA and CDR2 is FQGNSA. This CDR3 comprises 15 residues. CDR3 coding DNA: TGTGCCAGCAGCTTAGTGTCGGGGGTAAGCAATGAGCAGTTCTTC. Protein product: CASSLVSGVSNEQFF. Complete variable domain (other parts from reference TRBV7-2 and TRBJ2-1): GAGVSQSPSNKVTEKGKDVELRCDPISGHTALYWYRQSLGQGLEFLIYFQGNSAPDKSGLPSDRFSAERTGGSVSTLTIQRTQQEDSAVYLCASSLVSGVSNEQFFGPGTRLTVL.

With regard to this clone: Other DNA sequences in the same sample also yield this CDR3. This chain links TRBV18 with TRBJ1-2; the D is unclear. V was trimmed by 3 bases and J by 3 bases, leaving 8 bases between them. This CDR3 has 13 residues. Germline CDR1 is KGHSH and CDR2 is LQKENI. The CDR3 sequence: CASSPEGDYGYTF. DNA for the CDR3: TGTGCCAGCTCACCCGAGGGTGACTATGGCTACACCTTC.

The rearrangement links TRBV7-8 to TRBJ2-7; D might be TRBD2 (5 bases). Germline assignment: CDR1 SGHVS and CDR2 FQNEAQ. The ends were cut back, 2 bases at V and 0 bases at J, with 14 bases in the middle. This CDR3 is 16 amino acids long. The CDR3: CASSLNLGESSYEQYF. The CDR3 DNA sequence: TGTGCCAGCAGCTTAAATCTCGGGGAAAGCTCCTACGAGCAGTACTTC.

This chain links TRBV9 with TRBJ2-3; 9 nucleotides agree with TRBD1. J gave up 4 bases and V 4 bases, and 10 bases lay outside the gene matches. The V gene's germline CDR1 is SGDLS and CDR2 YYNGEE. This CDR3 is built from 16 residues. The CDR3 nucleotides are TGTGCCAGCAGCCCTAGTGTGGGACAGGGACCAGATACGCAGTATTTT. Protein sequence: CASSPSVGQGPDTQYF. Drawing the rest from reference TRBV9 and TRBJ2-3, the complete variable domain is DSGVTQTPKHLITATGQRVTLRCSPRSGDLSVYWYQQSLDQGLQFLIQYYNGEERAKGNILERFSAQQFPDLHSELNLSSLELGDSALYFCASSPSVGQGPDTQYFGPGTRLTVL.

This chain links TRBV7-2 with TRBJ1-1; D uncertain. Trimming shortened V by 5 bases and J by 1 base, and 11 bases separated the two germline ends. This CDR3 has 14 amino acids. From germline, CDR1 is SGHTA and CDR2 FQGNSA. As DNA, the CDR3 is TGTGCCAGCAGCCATCGGTGGGGGAACACTGAAGCTTTCTTT. This gives the protein CASSHRWGNTEAFF.

V usage is TRBV11-2 and J usage is TRBJ1-2; D perhaps matches TRBD1 (5 bases). Germline CDR1 SGHAT, CDR2 FQNNGV. The CDR3 covers 13 residues. V dropped 2 bases and J dropped 6 bases, with 10 bases sitting between them. CDR3 nucleotide sequence: TGTGCCAGCAGCTTAACAGGCCCCCATGGCTACACCTTC. This gives the protein CASSLTGPHGYTF.